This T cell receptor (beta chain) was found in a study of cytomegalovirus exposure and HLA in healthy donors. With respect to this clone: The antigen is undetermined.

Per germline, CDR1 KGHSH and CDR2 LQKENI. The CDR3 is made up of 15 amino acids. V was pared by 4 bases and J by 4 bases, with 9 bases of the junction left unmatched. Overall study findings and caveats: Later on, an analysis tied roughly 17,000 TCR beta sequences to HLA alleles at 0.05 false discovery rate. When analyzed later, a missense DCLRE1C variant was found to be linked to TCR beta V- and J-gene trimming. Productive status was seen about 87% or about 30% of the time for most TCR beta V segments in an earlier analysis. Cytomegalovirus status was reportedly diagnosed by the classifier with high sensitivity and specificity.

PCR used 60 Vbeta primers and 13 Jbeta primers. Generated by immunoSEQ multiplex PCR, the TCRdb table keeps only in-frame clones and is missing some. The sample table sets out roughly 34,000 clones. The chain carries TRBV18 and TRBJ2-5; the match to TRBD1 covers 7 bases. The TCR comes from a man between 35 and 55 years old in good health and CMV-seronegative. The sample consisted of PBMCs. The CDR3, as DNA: TGTGCCAGCTCACGAGGGACAGCCAATGGAGAGACCCAGTACTTC. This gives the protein CASSRGTANGETQYF.